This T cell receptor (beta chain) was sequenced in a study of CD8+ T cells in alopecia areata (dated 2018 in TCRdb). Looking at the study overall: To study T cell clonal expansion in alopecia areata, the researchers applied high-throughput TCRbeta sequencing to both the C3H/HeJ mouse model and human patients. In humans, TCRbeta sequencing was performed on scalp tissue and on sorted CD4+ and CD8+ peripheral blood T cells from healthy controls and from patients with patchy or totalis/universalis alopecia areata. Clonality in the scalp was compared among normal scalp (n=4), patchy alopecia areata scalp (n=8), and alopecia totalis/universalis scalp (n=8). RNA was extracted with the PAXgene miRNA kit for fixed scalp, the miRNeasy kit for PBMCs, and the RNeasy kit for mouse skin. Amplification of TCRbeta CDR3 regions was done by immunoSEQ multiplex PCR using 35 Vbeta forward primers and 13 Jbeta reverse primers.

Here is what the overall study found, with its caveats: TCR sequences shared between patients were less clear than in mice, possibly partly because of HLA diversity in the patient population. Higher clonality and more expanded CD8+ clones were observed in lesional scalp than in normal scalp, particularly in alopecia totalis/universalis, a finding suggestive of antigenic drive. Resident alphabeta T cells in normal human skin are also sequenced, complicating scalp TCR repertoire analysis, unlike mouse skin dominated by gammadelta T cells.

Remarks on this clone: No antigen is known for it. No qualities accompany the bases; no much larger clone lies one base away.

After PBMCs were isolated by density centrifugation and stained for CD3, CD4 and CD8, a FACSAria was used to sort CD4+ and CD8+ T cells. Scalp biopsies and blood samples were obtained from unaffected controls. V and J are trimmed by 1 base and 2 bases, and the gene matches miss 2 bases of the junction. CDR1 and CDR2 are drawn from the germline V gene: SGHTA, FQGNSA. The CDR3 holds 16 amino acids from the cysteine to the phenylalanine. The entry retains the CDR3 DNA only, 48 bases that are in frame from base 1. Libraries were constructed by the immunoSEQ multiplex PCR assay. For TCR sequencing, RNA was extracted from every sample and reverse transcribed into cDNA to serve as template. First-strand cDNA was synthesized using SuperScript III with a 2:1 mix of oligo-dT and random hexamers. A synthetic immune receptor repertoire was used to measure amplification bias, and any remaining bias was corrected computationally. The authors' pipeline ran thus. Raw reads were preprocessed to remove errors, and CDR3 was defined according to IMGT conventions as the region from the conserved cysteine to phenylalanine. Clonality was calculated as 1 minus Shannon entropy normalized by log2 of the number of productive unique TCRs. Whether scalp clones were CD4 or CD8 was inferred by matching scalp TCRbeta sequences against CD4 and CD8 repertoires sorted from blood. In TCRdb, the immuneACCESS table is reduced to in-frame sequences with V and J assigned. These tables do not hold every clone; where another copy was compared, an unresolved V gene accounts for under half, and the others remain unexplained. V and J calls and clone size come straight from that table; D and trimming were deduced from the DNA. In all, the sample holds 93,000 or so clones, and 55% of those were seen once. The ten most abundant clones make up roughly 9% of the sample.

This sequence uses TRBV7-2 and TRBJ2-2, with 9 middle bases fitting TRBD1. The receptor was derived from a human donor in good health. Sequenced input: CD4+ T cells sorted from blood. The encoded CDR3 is CASSLGGQGNTGELFF. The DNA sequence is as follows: TGTGCCAGCAGCTTAGGGGGACAGGGAAACACCGGGGAGCTGTTTTTT.